These 7 T cell receptor beta chains came from one sample sequenced in a study of blood T cell repertoires in COVID-19. Libraries were prepared by immunoSEQ multiplex PCR; TCRdb keeps only in-frame clonotypes and omits some of them. The data show approximately 130,000 clones, with over 70% seen just once and around 20% held by the top ten. Sequencing was carried out using peripheral blood. The receptor source for this set is an elderly man with acute or convalescent COVID-19.

The chain carries TRBV15 and TRBJ2-1; D is ambiguous. V lost 1 base and J 7 bases, leaving 14 bases between the germline ends. CDR3 size: 15 residues. Germline V gene data show CDR1 as LNHNV and CDR2 as YYDKDF (reference sequence). CDR3 DNA sequence: TGTGCCACCAGCAGAGGACTGTCCCGTGGGAATGAGCAGTTCTTC. This encodes CATSRGLSRGNEQFF.

The V and J genes are TRBV4-2 and TRBJ2-2; 10 positions agree with TRBD1. V dropped 4 bases and J dropped 6; count of bases not matched to a gene: 8. This CDR3 contains 16 residues. The germline V gene has CDR1 LGHNA and CDR2 YNFKEQ. In nucleotides, the CDR3 is TGTGCCAGCAGCCGGGGTGGACAGGGGGTCCCCGGGGAGCTGTTTTTT. Protein: CASSRGGQGVPGELFF.

This clone was seen only a few times. CDR3 region: CASSKTGQGLAEAFF. The CDR3 region has the DNA TGTGCCAGCAGCAAAACCGGACAGGGGCTGGCTGAAGCTTTCTTT. This chain links TRBV9 with TRBJ1-1; 9 positions agree with TRBD1. V shed 4 bases and J 6 bases; nucleotides not matched to a gene: 10. The CDR3 consists of 15 residues. Per germline, CDR1 SGDLS and CDR2 YYNGEE.

The table lists this clone with a few counts. This sequence joins TRBV13 and TRBJ2-3; perhaps TRBD1 as D (5 bases). The length of the CDR3 is 15 residues. V lost 5 bases and J 4 bases, leaving 16 bases between the germline ends. Germline V lookup: CDR1 PRHDT, CDR2 FYEKMQ (reference sequence). The CDR3 loop is CASSRRDLGADTQYF. The CDR3, as DNA: TGTGCCAGCAGCCGCCGAGATTTAGGGGCAGATACGCAGTATTTT.

This sequence joins TRBV30 and TRBJ2-3; 15 bases line up with TRBD2. The junction had 11 bases not matched to a gene; V was cut back by 1 base and J by 9 bases. The CDR3 sequence is 17 residues long. Germline V gene lookup returns CDR1 GTSNPN and CDR2 SVGIG (reference sequence). The CDR3 reads CAWSASGLAGGRETQYF. CDR3 nucleotide sequence: TGTGCCTGGAGTGCCTCCGGACTAGCGGGGGGGCGGGAAACGCAGTATTTT. The variable domain in full, with the rest retrieved from reference TRBV30 and TRBJ2-3, is SQTIHQWPATLVQPVGSPLSLECTVEGTSNPNLYWYRQAAGRGLQLLFYSVGIGQISSEVPQNLSASRPQDRQFILSSKKLLLSDSGFYLCAWSASGLAGGRETQYFGPGTRLTVL.

The chain couples TRBV15 to TRBJ1-6, with D unclear. V shed 5 bases and J shed 10 bases, with 12 bases lying between them. The length of the CDR3 is 13 residues. Per the germline V gene, CDR1 is LNHNV and CDR2 is YYDKDF (reference sequence). The chain's CDR3 is CATSREQSSPLHF. The CDR3 DNA follows: TGTGCCACCAGCCGGGAGCAGTCGTCACCCCTCCACTTT.

The chain combines TRBV5-1 with TRBJ2-3; possibly TRBD2 for D (7 bases). Trimming removed 2 bases at V and 0 bases at J, with 10 bases between. The CDR3 is 15 amino acids. Germline V gives CDR1 SGHRS, CDR2 YFSETQ. This CDR3 reads CASSLGGVSTDTQYF. In DNA, the CDR3 is TGCGCCAGCAGCTTAGGGGGGGTAAGCACAGATACGCAGTATTTT.